Sequencing of this T cell receptor beta chain was carried out in a study of cytomegalovirus exposure and HLA in healthy donors. The study's findings and limits: Analysis was carried out at a later point, and it linked a missense DCLRE1C variant to TCR beta V- and J-gene trimming. Rarity held for most TCR sequences, but there were some public TCRs that occurred in many donors.

PCR amplification relied on 60 Vbeta primers (plus 13 Jbeta primers). The table came from immunoSEQ multiplex PCR; TCRdb's copy has only in-frame clones and leaves some out. Seen here are over 40,000 clones, roughly 87% observed once, and the top ten hold around 8%. CDR1 and CDR2 from the germline V gene are SGHNT and YENEEA. The CDR3 has 15 residues. Unmatched junction bases numbered 9, after V lost 8 bases and J lost 2 bases. About this clone itself: What it binds is not known.

The receptor was isolated from a woman between 35 and 50 years old in good health and CMV-seropositive. The chain combines TRBV11-3 with TRBJ2-1, with 7 bases fitting TRBD2. Sequencing was done on a sample of PBMCs. The chain's CDR3 is CASSPKSGAYNEQFF. The CDR3 coding sequence is TGTGCCAGCTCCCCTAAGAGCGGGGCCTACAATGAGCAGTTCTTC. Looking up the rest from reference TRBV11-3 and TRBJ2-1 gives the full variable domain: EAGVVQSPRYKIIEKKQPVAFWCNPISGHNTLYWYLQNLGQGPELLIRYENEEAVDDSQLPKDRFSAERLKGVDSTLKIQPAELGDSAVYLCASSPKSGAYNEQFFGPGTRLTVL.